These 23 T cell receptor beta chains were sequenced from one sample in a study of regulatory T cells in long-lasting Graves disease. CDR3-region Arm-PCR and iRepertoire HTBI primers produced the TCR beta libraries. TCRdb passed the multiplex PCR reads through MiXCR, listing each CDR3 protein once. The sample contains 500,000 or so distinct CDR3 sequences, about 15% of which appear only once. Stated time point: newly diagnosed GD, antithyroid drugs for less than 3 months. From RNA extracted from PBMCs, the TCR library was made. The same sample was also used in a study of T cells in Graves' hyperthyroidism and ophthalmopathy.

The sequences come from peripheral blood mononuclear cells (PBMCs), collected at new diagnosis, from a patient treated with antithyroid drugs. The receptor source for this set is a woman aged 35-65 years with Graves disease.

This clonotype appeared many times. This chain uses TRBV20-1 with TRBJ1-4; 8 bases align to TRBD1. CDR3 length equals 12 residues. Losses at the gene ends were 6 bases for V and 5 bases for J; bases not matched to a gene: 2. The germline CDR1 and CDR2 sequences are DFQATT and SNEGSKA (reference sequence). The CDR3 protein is CSARTGNEKLFF. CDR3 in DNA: TGCAGTGCACGGACAGGGAATGAAAAACTGTTTTTT.

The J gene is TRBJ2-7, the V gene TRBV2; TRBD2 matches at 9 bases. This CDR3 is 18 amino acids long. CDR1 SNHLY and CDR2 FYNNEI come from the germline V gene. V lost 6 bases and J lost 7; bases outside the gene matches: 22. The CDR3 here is CASRSTSGPLPPSREQYF. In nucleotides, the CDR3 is TGTGCCAGCAGGTCGACTAGCGGACCATTACCCCCCTCTCGGGAGCAGTACTTC.

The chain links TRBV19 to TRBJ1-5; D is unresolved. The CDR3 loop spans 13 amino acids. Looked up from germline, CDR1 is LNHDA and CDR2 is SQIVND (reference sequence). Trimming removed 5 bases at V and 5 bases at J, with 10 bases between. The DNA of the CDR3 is TGTGCCAGTAGTTCTAACATAGATCAGCCCCAGCATTTT. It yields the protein CASSSNIDQPQHF.

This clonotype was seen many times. CDR3 region: CASTGRDEQYF. The CDR3 nucleotides are TGTGCCAGCACCGGGCGGGACGAGCAGTACTTC. The chain is built from TRBV11-2 and TRBJ2-7, with a tentative D call TRBD2 (5 bases). Trimming left V 7 bases short and J 5 bases short, with 9 bases between. This CDR3 is built from 11 residues. Germline lookup yields CDR1 SGHAT and CDR2 FQNNGV.

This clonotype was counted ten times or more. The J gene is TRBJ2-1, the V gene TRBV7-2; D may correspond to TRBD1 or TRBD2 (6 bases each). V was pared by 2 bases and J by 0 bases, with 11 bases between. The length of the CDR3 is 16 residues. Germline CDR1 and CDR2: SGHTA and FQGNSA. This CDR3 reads CASSLMGGGSYNEQFF. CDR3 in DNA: TGTGCCAGCAGCTTAATGGGGGGCGGCTCCTACAATGAGCAGTTCTTC.

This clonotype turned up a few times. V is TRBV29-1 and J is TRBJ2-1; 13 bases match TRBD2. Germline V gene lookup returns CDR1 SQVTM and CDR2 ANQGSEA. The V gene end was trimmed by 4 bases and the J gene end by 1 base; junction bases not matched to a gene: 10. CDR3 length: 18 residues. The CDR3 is CSVGTSGGASLSYNEQFF. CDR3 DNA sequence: TGCAGCGTTGGTACTAGCGGGGGGGCTTCTTTATCCTACAATGAGCAGTTCTTC.

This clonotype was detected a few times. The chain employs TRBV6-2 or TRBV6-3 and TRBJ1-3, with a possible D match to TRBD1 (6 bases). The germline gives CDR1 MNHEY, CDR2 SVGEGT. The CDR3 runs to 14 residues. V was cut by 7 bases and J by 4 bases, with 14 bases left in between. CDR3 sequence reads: CASITGFGGNTIYF. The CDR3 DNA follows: TGTGCCAGCATAACAGGGTTTGGAGGAAACACCATATATTTT.

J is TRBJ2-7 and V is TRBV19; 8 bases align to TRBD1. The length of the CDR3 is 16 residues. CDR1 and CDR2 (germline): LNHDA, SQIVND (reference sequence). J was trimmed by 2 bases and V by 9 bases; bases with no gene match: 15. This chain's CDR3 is CASGKTQGALPYEQYF. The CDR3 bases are TGTGCCAGCGGCAAGACTCAGGGGGCTCTCCCCTACGAGCAGTACTTC.

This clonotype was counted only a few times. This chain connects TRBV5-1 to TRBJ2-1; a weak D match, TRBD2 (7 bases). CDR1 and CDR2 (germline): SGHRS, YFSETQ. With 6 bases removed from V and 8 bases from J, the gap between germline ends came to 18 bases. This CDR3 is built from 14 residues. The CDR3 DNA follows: TGCGCCAGCACTCCGGGCGGCGGGGGCGATGAGCAGTTCTTC. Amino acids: CASTPGGGGDEQFF.

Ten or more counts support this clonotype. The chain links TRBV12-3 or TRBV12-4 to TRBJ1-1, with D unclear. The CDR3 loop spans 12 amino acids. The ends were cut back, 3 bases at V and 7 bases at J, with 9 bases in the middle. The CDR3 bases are TGTGCCAGCAGTTTCCGCCGGATTGAAGCTTTCTTT. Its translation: CASSFRRIEAFF.

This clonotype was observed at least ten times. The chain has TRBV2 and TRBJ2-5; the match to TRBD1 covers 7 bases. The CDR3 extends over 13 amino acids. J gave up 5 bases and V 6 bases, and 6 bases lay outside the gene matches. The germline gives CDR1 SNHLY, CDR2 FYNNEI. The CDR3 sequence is CASSLRGQETQYF. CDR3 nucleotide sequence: TGTGCCAGCAGCTTAAGGGGGCAGGAGACCCAGTACTTC.

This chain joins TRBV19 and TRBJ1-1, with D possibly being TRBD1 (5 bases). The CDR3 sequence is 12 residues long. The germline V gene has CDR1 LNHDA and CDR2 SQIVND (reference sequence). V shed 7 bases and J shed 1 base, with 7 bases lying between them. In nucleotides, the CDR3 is TGTGCCAGTACTGACAGGAACACTGAAGCTTTCTTT. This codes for CASTDRNTEAFF. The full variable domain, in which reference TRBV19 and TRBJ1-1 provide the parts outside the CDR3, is DGGITQSPKYLFRKEGQNVTLSCEQNLNHDAMYWYRQDPGQGLRLIYYSQIVNDFQKGDIAEGYSVSREKKESFPLTVTSAQKNPTAFYLCASTDRNTEAFFGQGTRLTVV.

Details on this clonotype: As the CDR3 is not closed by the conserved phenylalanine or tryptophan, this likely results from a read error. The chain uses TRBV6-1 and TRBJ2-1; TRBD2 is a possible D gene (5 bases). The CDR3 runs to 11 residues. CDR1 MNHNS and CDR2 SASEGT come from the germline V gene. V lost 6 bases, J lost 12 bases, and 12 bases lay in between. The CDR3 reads CASRDLGGQFL. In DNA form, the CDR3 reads TGTGCCAGCAGGGACTTAGGTGGGCAGTTCCTC.

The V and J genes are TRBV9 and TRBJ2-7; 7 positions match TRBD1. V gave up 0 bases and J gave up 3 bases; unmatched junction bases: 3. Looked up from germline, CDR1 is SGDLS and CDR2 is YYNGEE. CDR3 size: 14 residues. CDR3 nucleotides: TGTGCCAGCAGCGTAGGGGACAGAGTCTACGAGCAGTACTTC. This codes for CASSVGDRVYEQYF. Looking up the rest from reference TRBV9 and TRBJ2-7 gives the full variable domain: DSGVTQTPKHLITATGQRVTLRCSPRSGDLSVYWYQQSLDQGLQFLIQYYNGEERAKGNILERFSAQQFPDLHSELNLSSLELGDSALYFCASSVGDRVYEQYFGPGTRLTVT.

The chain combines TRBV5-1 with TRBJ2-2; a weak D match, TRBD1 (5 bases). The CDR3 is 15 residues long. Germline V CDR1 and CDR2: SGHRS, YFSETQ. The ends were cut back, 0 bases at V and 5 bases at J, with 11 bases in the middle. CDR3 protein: CASSLADSSTGELFF. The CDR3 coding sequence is TGCGCCAGCAGCTTGGCCGACAGTTCGACCGGGGAGCTGTTTTTT.

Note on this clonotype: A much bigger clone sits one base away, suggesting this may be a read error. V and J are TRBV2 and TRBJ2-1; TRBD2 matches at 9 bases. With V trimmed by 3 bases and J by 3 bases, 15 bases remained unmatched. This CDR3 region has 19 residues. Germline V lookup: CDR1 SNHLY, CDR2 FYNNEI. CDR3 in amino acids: CASSDVAGGQIKFYNEQFF. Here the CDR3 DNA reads TGTGCCAGCAGTGATGTGGCGGGGGGGCAGATTAAGTTCTACAATGAGCAGTTCTTC.

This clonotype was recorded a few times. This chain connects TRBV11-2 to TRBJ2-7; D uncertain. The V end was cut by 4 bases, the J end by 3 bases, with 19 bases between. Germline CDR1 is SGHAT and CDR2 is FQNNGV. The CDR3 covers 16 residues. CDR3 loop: CASSSPVRNFNYEQYF. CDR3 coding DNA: TGTGCCAGCAGCTCCCCAGTCAGAAATTTTAACTACGAGCAGTACTTC.

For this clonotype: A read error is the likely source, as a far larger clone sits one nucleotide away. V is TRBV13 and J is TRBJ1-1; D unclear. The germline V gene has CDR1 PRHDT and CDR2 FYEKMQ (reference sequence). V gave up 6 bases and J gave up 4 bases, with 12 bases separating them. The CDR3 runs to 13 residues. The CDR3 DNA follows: TGTGCCAGCAGGTTTACAGAGGGCACTGAAGCTTTCTTT. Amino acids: CASRFTEGTEAFF.

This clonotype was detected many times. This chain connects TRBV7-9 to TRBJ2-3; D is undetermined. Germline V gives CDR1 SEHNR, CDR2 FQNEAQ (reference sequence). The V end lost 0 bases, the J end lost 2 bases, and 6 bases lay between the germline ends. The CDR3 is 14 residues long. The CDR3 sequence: CASSLAGPTDTQYF. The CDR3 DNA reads TGTGCCAGCAGCTTAGCGGGCCCCACAGATACGCAGTATTTT.

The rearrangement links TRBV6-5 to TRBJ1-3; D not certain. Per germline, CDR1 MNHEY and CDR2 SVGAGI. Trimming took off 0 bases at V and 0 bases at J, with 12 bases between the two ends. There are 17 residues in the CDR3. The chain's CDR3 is CASSYSIIGNSGNTIYF. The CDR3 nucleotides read TGTGCCAGCAGTTACTCGATAATAGGGAACTCTGGAAACACCATATATTTT.

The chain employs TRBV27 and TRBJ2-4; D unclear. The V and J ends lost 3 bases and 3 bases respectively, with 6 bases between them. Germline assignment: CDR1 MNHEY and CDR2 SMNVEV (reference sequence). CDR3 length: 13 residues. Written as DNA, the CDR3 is TGTGCCAGCAGTTTGTCTGGCAAAAACATTCAGTACTTC. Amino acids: CASSLSGKNIQYF.

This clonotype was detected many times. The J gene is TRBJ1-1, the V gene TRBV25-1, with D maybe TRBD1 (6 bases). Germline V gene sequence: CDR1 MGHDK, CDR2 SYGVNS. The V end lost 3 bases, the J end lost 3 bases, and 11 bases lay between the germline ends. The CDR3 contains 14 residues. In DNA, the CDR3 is TGTGCCAGCAGTGACACAGGGATGGACACTGAAGCTTTCTTT. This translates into CASSDTGMDTEAFF.

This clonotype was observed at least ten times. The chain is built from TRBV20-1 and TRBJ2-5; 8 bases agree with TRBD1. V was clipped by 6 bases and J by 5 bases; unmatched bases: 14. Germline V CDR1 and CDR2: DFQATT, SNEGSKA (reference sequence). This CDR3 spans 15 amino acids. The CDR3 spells CSAPRRQGLGETQYF. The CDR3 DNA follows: TGCAGTGCCCCAAGACGACAGGGGTTAGGGGAGACCCAGTACTTC.